The text below deals with one TCR beta chain. The germline V gene encodes CDR1 SGHAT and CDR2 FQNNGV. V lost 5 bases, J lost 3 bases, and 5 bases stayed unmatched. The CDR3 is 14 amino acids. TCRdb's copy holds only in-frame clones and misses some; the assay was immunoSEQ multiplex PCR. The repertoire includes under 150,000 clones, roughly 92% of them detected once, and about a tenth sits in the top ten. The source of the sample is a study of T cell responses to AZD1222 COVID-19 vaccine. This specimen was peripheral blood, taken 28 days after the second AZD1222 dose. This sequence was found in an adult who received the AZD1222 COVID-19 vaccine. This chain connects TRBV11-2 to TRBJ2-3, with 7 bases identical to TRBD2. In DNA form, the CDR3 reads TGTGCCAGCAGCCAGAGCGGGATAACAGATACGCAGTATTTT. Residues: CASSQSGITDTQYF.